What follows are 20 T cell receptor beta chains derived from one specimen sequenced in a study of blood T cell repertoires in COVID-19. Sequenced by immunoSEQ multiplex PCR; TCRdb stores in-frame clones only, minus some. The sample lists 200,000 to 250,000 clones, over 75% occurring once. The specimen sequenced was PBMCs or T cells enriched from blood (not recorded which). The origin of the receptors is a woman in her sixties or seventies who had recovered from COVID-19.

This clone was observed once. J is TRBJ2-2 and V is TRBV29-1, with TRBD1 identical over 7 bases. The junction had 6 bases not matched to a gene; V was cut back by 3 bases and J by 5 bases. The CDR3 runs to 14 residues. The germline V gene has CDR1 SQVTM and CDR2 ANQGSEA. CDR3 sequence (DNA): TGCAGCGTTGAGTTTGGCAGGGGGACCGGGGAGCTGTTTTTT. Translated, it gives CSVEFGRGTGELFF.

The table lists this clone with a count of one. This sequence joins TRBV29-1 and TRBJ1-2; the match to TRBD1 covers 7 bases. The CDR3 loop spans 12 amino acids. The J segment lost 2 bases and the V segment lost 7 bases, leaving 4 bases of the junction unmatched. Germline V gene lookup returns CDR1 SQVTM and CDR2 ANQGSEA. CDR3: CSARTGNYGYTF. The CDR3 DNA reads as TGCAGCGCCCGGACAGGCAACTATGGCTACACCTTC.

The chain links TRBV2 to TRBJ1-1; 8 bases map to TRBD1. This CDR3 is 15 amino acids long. J was trimmed by 7 bases and V by 2 bases; bases with no gene match: 9. CDR1 and CDR2 from the germline V gene are SNHLY and FYNNEI. The CDR3 DNA reads as TGTGCCAGCAGTGAACAGGGGGCGATTGGTGGTGAAGCTTTCTTT. This encodes CASSEQGAIGGEAFF.

This chain joins TRBV9 and TRBJ2-3; a possible D gene is TRBD1 (6 bases). Trimming cost V 0 bases and J 4 bases, with 12 bases left between them. This CDR3 comprises 15 residues. Looked up from germline, CDR1 is SGDLS and CDR2 is YYNGEE. The DNA of the CDR3 is TGTGCCAGCAGCGTAGGTGGGACATCCGCAGATACGCAGTATTTT. This sequence encodes CASSVGGTSADTQYF.

This clone was picked up many times. This rearrangement joins TRBV3-1 (or the pseudogene TRBV3-2) to TRBJ1-1, with D unresolved. The CDR3 is 13 amino acids. Trimming removed 4 bases from V and 3 bases from J, with 9 bases in between. CDR1 is LGHDT, CDR2 YNNKEL, per germline (reference sequence). For the CDR3, the DNA is TGTGCCAGCAGCCCGGCAACAGACACTGAAGCTTTCTTT. Translated: CASSPATDTEAFF.

This clone was found once. The chain combines TRBV7-8 with TRBJ2-2; 16 bases are shared with TRBD2. Germline V lookup: CDR1 SGHVS, CDR2 FQNEAQ. V trimming: 5 bases; J trimming: 0 bases; junction bases outside the gene matches: 6. The CDR3 length is 19 residues. Written as DNA, the CDR3 is TGTGCCAGCAGCCCGGGACTAGCGGGGGGGCCCTCGAACACCGGGGAGCTGTTTTTT. This codes for CASSPGLAGGPSNTGELFF.

The CDR3 loop is CASSRTGGTEAFF. CDR3 sequence (DNA): TGTGCCAGCAGTCGTACAGGGGGGACTGAAGCTTTCTTT. This chain links TRBV7-9 with TRBJ1-1; 8 nucleotides align to TRBD1. From germline, CDR1 is SEHNR and CDR2 FQNEAQ (reference sequence). The CDR3 covers 13 residues. With V trimmed by 6 bases and J by 5 bases, 5 bases remained unmatched.

The genes are TRBV29-1 and TRBJ2-7; D is undetermined. The germline gives CDR1 SQVTM, CDR2 ANQGSEA. Trimming pared 5 bases from V and 3 bases from J, leaving 11 bases between. CDR3 size: 12 residues. The CDR3 reads CSVLHPSYEQYF. The CDR3 DNA follows: TGCAGCGTTCTTCACCCGAGCTACGAGCAGTACTTC.

The sample holds a few counts of this clone. J is TRBJ2-4 and V is TRBV5-5, with 7 positions matching TRBD2. CDR1 is SGHKS, CDR2 YYEKEE, per germline (reference sequence). The V gene end was trimmed by 2 bases and the J gene end by 9 bases; junction bases not matched to a gene: 5. The CDR3 covers 13 residues. In nucleotides, the CDR3 is TGTGCCAGCAGCTTCGGACTAGAGGGCATTCAGTACTTC. This gives the protein CASSFGLEGIQYF.

This clone was detected once. The chain uses TRBV5-4 and TRBJ2-1; D might be TRBD1 (6 bases). Trimming shortened V by 4 bases and J by 4 bases, and 18 bases separated the two germline ends. Germline CDR1 and CDR2: SGHNT and YYREEE (reference sequence). The CDR3 covers 16 residues. The DNA for the CDR3 is TGTGCCAGCAGCCCTCCCGGGGACACCTTTTACAATGAGCAGTTCTTC. This translates into CASSPPGDTFYNEQFF.

The V and J genes are TRBV5-6 and TRBJ1-5; D ambiguous. Germline V gene data show CDR1 as SGHDT and CDR2 as YYEEEE. This CDR3 is built from 15 residues. Trimming pared 0 bases from V and 3 bases from J, leaving 10 bases between. CDR3 loop: CASSLAGSFNQPQHF. In nucleotides, the CDR3 is TGTGCCAGCAGCTTGGCCGGGTCTTTCAATCAGCCCCAGCATTTT.

The V gene is TRBV2, the J gene TRBJ2-7, with 8 bases lining up with TRBD1. The CDR3 is 15 residues long. V lost 3 bases, J lost 2 bases, and 6 bases stayed unmatched. Germline CDR1 is SNHLY and CDR2 is FYNNEI. DNA of the CDR3: TGTGCCAGCAGTGACCCCGGGACAGGCACCTACGAGCAGTACTTC. Its protein is CASSDPGTGTYEQYF.

This rearrangement joins TRBV5-8 to TRBJ2-2, with 9 positions matching TRBD2. Germline V gene lookup returns CDR1 SGHTS and CDR2 YDEGEE. V was clipped by 5 bases and J by 4 bases; unmatched bases: 9. The CDR3 sequence is 16 residues long. The chain's CDR3 is CASRWNSGGFTGELFF. CDR3 sequence (DNA): TGTGCCAGCAGATGGAATAGCGGGGGTTTCACCGGGGAGCTGTTTTTT.

DNA of the CDR3: TGCAGTGCTACTCGACAGTTAGGCTACACCTTC. Residues: CSATRQLGYTF. This chain links TRBV20-1 with TRBJ1-2, with D possibly matching TRBD1 (5 bases). CDR1 and CDR2 (germline): DFQATT, SNEGSKA (reference sequence). This CDR3 is 11 amino acids long. V was shortened by 4 bases and J by 8 bases, with 11 bases between the two germline ends.

In this sample, this clone turned up a few times. In DNA, the CDR3 is TGCGCCAGCAGCATCCGGACAGGAGAGAATGAGCAGTTCTTC. It yields the protein CASSIRTGENEQFF. The J gene is TRBJ2-1, the V gene TRBV5-1; 7 nucleotides line up with TRBD1. This CDR3 spans 14 amino acids. Trimming took 4 bases from V and 7 from J; bases not matched to a gene: 8. Germline CDR1 reads SGHRS; CDR2 reads YFSETQ.

This chain links TRBV7-2 with TRBJ2-5, with 9 bases aligning to TRBD2. CDR3 size: 17 residues. Germline values: CDR1 SGHTA, CDR2 FQGNSA. J was trimmed by 4 bases and V by 4 bases; bases with no gene match: 13. The CDR3 sequence: CASSWAMRREGLETQYF. CDR3 sequence (DNA): TGTGCCAGCAGCTGGGCGATGAGGCGGGAGGGTCTAGAGACCCAGTACTTC.

The chain carries TRBV10-3 and TRBJ1-2; D may be TRBD1 (5 bases). This CDR3 contains 13 residues. The V end lost 6 bases, the J end lost 8 bases, and 16 bases lay between the germline ends. The germline V gene encodes CDR1 ENHRY and CDR2 SYGVKD. CDR3 nucleotides: TGTGCCATCAGCCCGACAGCGCTGGAAGGCTACACCTTC. This gives the protein CAISPTALEGYTF.

The CDR3 sequence is CASSSGQGAGETQYF. The CDR3 DNA reads as TGTGCCAGCAGCTCAGGACAGGGGGCAGGCGAGACCCAGTACTTC. The V and J genes are TRBV11-2 and TRBJ2-5; 11 bases are a match to TRBD1. The CDR3 consists of 15 residues. With 4 bases clipped from V and 5 bases from J, the junction kept 6 bases outside the gene matches. Per the germline V gene, CDR1 is SGHAT and CDR2 is FQNNGV.

The V call is TRBV7-2, the J call TRBJ1-2, with TRBD1 identical over 9 bases. The CDR3 runs to 14 residues. CDR1 is SGHTA, CDR2 FQGNSA, per germline. The ends lost 5 bases at V and 8 bases at J; junction bases unmatched: 9. CDR3 nucleotide sequence: TGTGCCAGCAGCCTTGGGACAGGGTATTACGGCTACACCTTC. Protein product: CASSLGTGYYGYTF.

The rearrangement links TRBV5-1 to TRBJ2-7; TRBD1 agrees at 8 bases. After removal of 0 bases from V and 6 bases from J, the junction contained 8 bases not matched to a gene. The CDR3 runs 15 residues. CDR1 and CDR2 (germline): SGHRS, YFSETQ. The CDR3 spells CASSLEARGPSEQYF. The CDR3 DNA reads TGCGCCAGCAGCTTGGAGGCCAGGGGGCCCTCCGAGCAGTACTTC.